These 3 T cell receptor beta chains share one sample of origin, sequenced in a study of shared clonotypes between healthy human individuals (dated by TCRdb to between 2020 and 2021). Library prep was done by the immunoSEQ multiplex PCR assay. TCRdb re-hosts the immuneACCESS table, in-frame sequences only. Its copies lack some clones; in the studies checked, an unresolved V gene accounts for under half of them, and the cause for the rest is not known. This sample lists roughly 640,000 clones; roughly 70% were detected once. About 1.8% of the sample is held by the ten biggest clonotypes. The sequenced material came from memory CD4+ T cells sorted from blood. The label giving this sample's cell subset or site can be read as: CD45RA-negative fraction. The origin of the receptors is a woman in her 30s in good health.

The CDR3 loop reads CAISGTVTGTSGLGWKEQYF. In nucleotides, the CDR3 is TGTGCCATCAGTGGGACAGTCACCGGGACTAGCGGTCTAGGGTGGAAGGAGCAGTACTTC. V gene TRBV10-3 combines with J gene TRBJ2-7, with 11 bases fitting TRBD2. The CDR3 loop spans 20 amino acids. Germline CDR1 and CDR2: ENHRY and SYGVKD. After removal of 4 bases from V and 7 bases from J, the junction contained 24 bases not matched to a gene.

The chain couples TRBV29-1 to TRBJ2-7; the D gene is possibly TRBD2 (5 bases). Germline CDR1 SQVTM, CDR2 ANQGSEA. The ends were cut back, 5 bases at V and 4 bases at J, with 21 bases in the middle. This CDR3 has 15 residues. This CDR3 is CSVLGGLRSGYEQYF. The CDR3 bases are TGCAGCGTTTTAGGCGGCCTCAGATCGGGGTACGAGCAGTACTTC.

The CDR3 sequence: CSTGPGNIQYF. As DNA, the CDR3 is TGCTCTACAGGACCAGGAAACATTCAGTACTTC. The V call is TRBV20-1, the J call TRBJ2-4; maybe TRBD1 (5 bases). This CDR3 is 11 amino acids long. Germline assignment: CDR1 DFQATT and CDR2 SNEGSKA (reference sequence).